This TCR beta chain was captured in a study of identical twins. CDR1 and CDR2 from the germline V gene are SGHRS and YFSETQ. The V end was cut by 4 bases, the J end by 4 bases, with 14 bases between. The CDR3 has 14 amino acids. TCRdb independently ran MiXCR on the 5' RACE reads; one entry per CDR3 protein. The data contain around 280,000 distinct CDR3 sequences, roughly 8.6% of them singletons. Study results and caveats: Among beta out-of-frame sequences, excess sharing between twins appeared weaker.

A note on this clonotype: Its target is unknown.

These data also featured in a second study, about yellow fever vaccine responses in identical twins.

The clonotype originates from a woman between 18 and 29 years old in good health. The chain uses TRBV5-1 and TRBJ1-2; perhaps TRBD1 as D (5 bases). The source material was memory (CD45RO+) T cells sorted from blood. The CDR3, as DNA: TGCGCCAGCAGCCCGGATACAGGTCTCTATGGCTACACCTTC. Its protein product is CASSPDTGLYGYTF.